The present T cell receptor (beta chain) was sequenced within a study of blood T cell repertoires in COVID-19. Some clones are missing from TCRdb's copy, which holds only in-frame ones; the method was immunoSEQ multiplex PCR. The sample holds fewer than 300,000 clones, just over 85% seen once. V lost 4 bases, J lost 8 bases, and 11 bases lay in between. Germline CDR1 reads SGHVS; CDR2 reads FQNEAQ. The CDR3 has 12 residues. The chain carries TRBV7-8 and TRBJ1-2; D unresolved. The receptor was derived from a man in his forties or fifties with COVID-19, enrolled during active disease. Sequenced: peripheral blood. The CDR3 loop reads CASSWSYGGYTF. Here the CDR3 DNA reads TGTGCCAGCAGCTGGTCGTACGGGGGCTACACCTTC.